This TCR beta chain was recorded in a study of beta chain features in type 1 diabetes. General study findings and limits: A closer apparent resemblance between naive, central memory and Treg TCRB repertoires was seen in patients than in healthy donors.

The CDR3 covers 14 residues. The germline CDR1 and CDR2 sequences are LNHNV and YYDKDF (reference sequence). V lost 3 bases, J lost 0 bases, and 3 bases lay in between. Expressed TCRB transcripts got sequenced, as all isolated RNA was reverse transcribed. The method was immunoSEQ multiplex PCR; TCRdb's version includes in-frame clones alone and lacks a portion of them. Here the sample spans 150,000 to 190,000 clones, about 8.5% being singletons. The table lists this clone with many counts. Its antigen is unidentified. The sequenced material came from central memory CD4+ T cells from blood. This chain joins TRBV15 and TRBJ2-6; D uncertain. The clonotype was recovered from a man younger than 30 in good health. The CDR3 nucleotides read TGTGCCACCAGCAGTCACTCTGGGGCCAACGTCCTGACTTTC. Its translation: CATSSHSGANVLTF. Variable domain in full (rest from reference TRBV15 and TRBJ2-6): DAMVIQNPRYQVTQFGKPVTLSCSQTLNHNVMYWYQQKSSQAPKLLFHYYDKDFNNEADTPDNFQSRRPNTSFCFLDIRSPGLGDTAMYLCATSSHSGANVLTFGAGSRLTVL.